A single sample gave rise to the 17 T cell receptor beta chains below, sequenced in a study of CXCR4 blockade with PD-1 therapy in pancreatic cancer. The repertoire was sequenced with immunoSEQ multiplex PCR; TCRdb's copy has only in-frame clones and lacks some. The sample shows approximately 17,000 clones, about 72% of them seen only once. Sequenced sample: tumor tissue. These TCRs come from a human donor with pancreatic ductal adenocarcinoma.

This chain links TRBV28 with TRBJ2-5; D possibly corresponds to TRBD2 (6 bases). Trimming took off 6 bases at V and 2 bases at J, with 16 bases between the two ends. CDR1 is MDHEN, CDR2 SYDVKM, per germline. The CDR3 sequence is 15 residues long. CDR3 sequence reads: CASSSFGGTQETQYF. The CDR3 DNA reads as TGTGCCAGCAGCTCTTTTGGCGGGACGCAAGAGACCCAGTACTTC.

V gene TRBV25-1 combines with J gene TRBJ1-2, with D uncertain. The V gene lost 4 bases and the J gene lost 3 bases, with 21 bases spanning the gap. CDR1 and CDR2 from the germline V gene are MGHDK and SYGVNS. CDR3 length: 17 residues. The CDR3 DNA reads TGTGCCAGCAGTGGACCACGGTGGGCTCAAAGGGACTATGGCTACACCTTC. Protein: CASSGPRWAQRDYGYTF.

This clone was counted between two and nine times. This rearrangement joins TRBV6-8 to TRBJ1-4; D ambiguous. The germline CDR1 and CDR2 sequences are MNHGY and SAAAGT. CDR3 length equals 14 residues. The V and J ends lost 0 bases and 3 bases respectively, with 5 bases between them. The CDR3 reads CASSYSGPNEKLFF. The CDR3 DNA reads TGTGCCAGCAGTTACTCAGGGCCTAATGAAAAACTGTTTTTT.

V usage is TRBV9 and J usage is TRBJ1-4; TRBD1 might be the D (5 bases). Trimming pared 9 bases from V and 6 bases from J, leaving 33 bases between. Germline V gene sequence: CDR1 SGDLS, CDR2 YYNGEE. CDR3 length: 19 amino acids. The CDR3 reads CAKRPPLRDSSAEDEKLFF. The DNA of the CDR3 is TGTGCCAAGCGACCCCCGCTCCGGGACTCATCCGCCGAGGATGAAAAACTGTTTTTT.

This chain uses TRBV28 with TRBJ2-1; 7 bases are shared with TRBD2. After removal of 5 bases from V and 3 bases from J, the junction contained 7 bases not matched to a gene. Germline CDR1 is MDHEN and CDR2 is SYDVKM. The CDR3 covers 15 residues. The CDR3 spells CASSPSGSFYNEQFF. The CDR3 DNA is TGTGCCAGCAGTCCTAGCGGCAGCTTCTACAATGAGCAGTTCTTC. The whole variable domain, remainder taken from reference TRBV28 and TRBJ2-1, is DVKVTQSSRYLVKRTGEKVFLECVQDMDHENMFWYRQDPGLGLRLIYFSYDVKMKEKGDIPEGYSVSREKKERFSLILESASTNQTSMYLCASSPSGSFYNEQFFGPGTRLTVL.

This chain links TRBV19 with TRBJ2-7, with a tentative D call TRBD1 (5 bases). The V and J ends lost 5 bases and 3 bases respectively, with 11 bases between them. The CDR3 is made up of 13 amino acids. Germline V gene lookup returns CDR1 LNHDA and CDR2 SQIVND (reference sequence). The CDR3 loop reads CASSRQIDYEQYF. The CDR3 DNA reads TGTGCCAGTAGTCGACAGATAGACTACGAGCAGTACTTC.

The genes are TRBV18 and TRBJ1-2; D is undetermined. The CDR3 covers 14 residues. Germline CDR1 reads KGHSH; CDR2 reads LQKENI. Trimming stripped 0 bases from V and 1 base from J, with 6 bases between. This chain's CDR3 is CASSPPALNYGYTF. The CDR3 DNA sequence: TGTGCCAGCTCACCACCCGCACTTAACTATGGCTACACCTTC.

The chain couples TRBV6-7 to TRBJ2-3; D uncertain. TRBV6-7 has ORF status, its function being uncertain. Trimming left V 5 bases short and J 8 bases short, with 11 bases between. This CDR3 is built from 12 residues. CDR3 coding DNA: TGTGCCAGCAGTGCCCTCCCTGGTACGCAGTATTTT. Translated, it gives CASSALPGTQYF.

V gene TRBV28 combines with J gene TRBJ1-2, with a weak D call TRBD1 (6 bases). The length of the CDR3 is 14 residues. Germline CDR1 is MDHEN and CDR2 is SYDVKM. Trimming pared 6 bases from V and 4 bases from J, leaving 15 bases between. The CDR3: CASRLTGRAYGYTF. Here the CDR3 DNA reads TGTGCCAGCAGGCTCACAGGGCGGGCCTATGGCTACACCTTC.

J is TRBJ2-3 and V is TRBV10-2, with TRBD2 identical over 8 bases. With V trimmed by 5 bases and J by 3 bases, 7 bases remained unmatched. The CDR3 totals 15 residues. Per the germline V gene, CDR1 is WSHSY and CDR2 is SAAADI. The CDR3 loop is CASSKEKRETDTQYF. For the CDR3, the DNA is TGCGCCAGCAGTAAAGAGAAGCGGGAGACAGATACGCAGTATTTT.

In nucleotides, the CDR3 is TGTGCCAGCTCACCAAGGACTTCTGCCTCTGGAAACACCATATATTTT. Protein sequence: CASSPRTSASGNTIYF. This rearrangement joins TRBV18 to TRBJ1-3; D is unresolved. Germline values: CDR1 KGHSH, CDR2 LQKENI. The V end lost 2 bases, the J end lost 0 bases, and 11 bases lay between the germline ends. This CDR3 spans 16 amino acids.

A word on this clone: A read error may account for a junction end that differs from germline. The CDR3 loop is CASSFAGDGNQSQHF. DNA for the CDR3: TGCGCCAGCAGCTTTGCGGGGGATGGCAATCAGTCCCAGCATTTT. This chain uses TRBV5-1 with TRBJ1-5; the D gene is possibly TRBD1 (5 bases). Per germline, CDR1 SGHRS and CDR2 YFSETQ. There are 15 residues in the CDR3.

The chain recombines TRBV11-3 with TRBJ1-4; tentatively, D is TRBD1 (5 bases). In germline, CDR1 is SGHNT, CDR2 YENEEA. Trimming left V 0 bases short and J 5 bases short, with 13 bases between. The CDR3 length is 16 residues. The CDR3 is CASSLEGEGANEKLFF. The CDR3 DNA reads TGTGCCAGCAGCTTAGAGGGGGAAGGGGCGAATGAAAAACTGTTTTTT.

The J gene is TRBJ1-1, the V gene TRBV28; no clear D gene. V was clipped by 8 bases and J by 4 bases, with 11 bases between them. This CDR3 region has 12 residues. The V gene's germline CDR1 is MDHEN and CDR2 SYDVKM. The CDR3 coding sequence is TGTGCCAGCGGACCGGTCCGCACTGAAGCTTTCTTT. This sequence encodes CASGPVRTEAFF.

The chain couples TRBV28 to TRBJ1-6, with D unresolved. CDR3 length: 15 amino acids. CDR1 and CDR2 from the germline V gene are MDHEN and SYDVKM. V was trimmed by 5 bases and J by 10 bases, leaving 18 bases between them. The CDR3 coding sequence is TGTGCCAGCAGTCTCATTACGGTCCTTCCGTCACCCCTCCACTTT. It specifies CASSLITVLPSPLHF.

V gene TRBV11-3 combines with J gene TRBJ1-4; TRBD1 matches at 8 bases. The CDR3 totals 14 residues. Germline V gives CDR1 SGHNT, CDR2 YENEEA. V trimming: 3 bases; J trimming: 5 bases; junction bases outside the gene matches: 2. The CDR3 nucleotides are TGTGCCAGCAGCTTGGGACAGGAGAATGAAAAACTGTTTTTT. This gives the protein CASSLGQENEKLFF.

The chain has TRBV15 and TRBJ2-1; D is undetermined. Germline V gene lookup returns CDR1 LNHNV and CDR2 YYDKDF (reference sequence). Trimming cost V 3 bases and J 2 bases, with 14 bases left between them. This CDR3 is 16 amino acids long. CDR3 DNA: TGTGCCACCAGCAGTCATGACCTATTTACCTACAATGAGCAGTTCTTC. This encodes CATSSHDLFTYNEQFF.